The clone carrying this T cell receptor beta chain was recorded at least ten times. As yet, its antigen is unknown. The sample originates from a study of identical twins. Findings and limits, study-wide: Twins shared beta out-of-frame sequences in excess, but this excess was weaker. Zero-insertion analyses might be partly confounded by invariant T cells like MAIT and iNKT.

TCRdb itself ran the 5' RACE reads through MiXCR, one entry per CDR3 protein. The sample shows just under 650,000 distinct CDR3 sequences, roughly 6.6% of them seen only once. V was clipped by 3 bases and J by 3 bases, with 8 bases between them. Germline CDR1 SGHAT, CDR2 FQNNGV. This CDR3 has 14 residues. These data were also reused for a study on yellow fever vaccine responses in identical twins.

Sequenced material: PBMCs. This clonotype was obtained from a woman in her late teens or twenties in good health. This rearrangement joins TRBV11-2 to TRBJ2-2; no clear D gene. CDR3 sequence reads: CASSFGLDTGELFF. The CDR3 DNA is TGTGCCAGCAGCTTCGGGCTGGACACCGGGGAGCTGTTTTTT.